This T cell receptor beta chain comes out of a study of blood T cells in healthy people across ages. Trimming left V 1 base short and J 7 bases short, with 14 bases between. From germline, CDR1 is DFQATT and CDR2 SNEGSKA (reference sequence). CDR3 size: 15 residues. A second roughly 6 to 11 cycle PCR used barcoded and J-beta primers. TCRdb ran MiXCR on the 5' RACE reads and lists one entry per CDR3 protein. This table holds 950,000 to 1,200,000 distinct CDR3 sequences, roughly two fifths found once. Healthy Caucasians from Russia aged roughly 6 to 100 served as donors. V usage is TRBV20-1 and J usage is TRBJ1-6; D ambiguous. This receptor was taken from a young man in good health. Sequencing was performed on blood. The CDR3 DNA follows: TGCAGTGCTAGAGTTGCCTCCGCAGAAAATTCACCCCTCCACTTT. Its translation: CSARVASAENSPLHF.